This T cell receptor (beta chain) was recovered during a study of molecular identifiers for immune sequencing clone quantification. Isolation of naive CD8 T cells was achieved by sorting on a CD8+CD4-CCR7+CD45RA+ phenotype. V was shortened by 2 bases and J by 3 bases, with 14 bases between the two germline ends. The length of the CDR3 is 15 residues. Germline loops: CDR1 MDHEN, CDR2 SYDVKM. This clonotype was seen ten or more times. The authors built bulk TCR libraries by previously described methods with listed TCR primers. TCRdb independently ran MiXCR on the PCR reads; one entry per CDR3 protein. The sample has a few hundred thousand distinct CDR3 sequences; 24% are singletons.

Sample: naive CD8+ T cells from blood, with Jurkat cell RNA spiked in. Subset specified: FACS-sorted CD8+CD4-CCR7+CD45RA+ naive T cells. This chain joins TRBV28 and TRBJ2-7; D may be TRBD2 (7 bases). This TCR derives from a human donor in good health. Some libraries in this study had Jurkat cell RNA spiked in. CDR3 sequence reads: CASSLLGGGFYEQYF. The DNA of the CDR3 is TGTGCCAGCAGTTTACTCGGCGGGGGCTTCTACGAGCAGTACTTC.